The 6 T cell receptor beta chains below all came from one sample that was sequenced in a study of blood T cell repertoires in COVID-19. The protocol was immunoSEQ multiplex PCR, while the TCRdb copy is restricted to in-frame clones and leaves out a portion. Of over 150,000 clones detected, 70% to 90% appear once; the ten largest clones hold approximately 0.99%. Sequenced sample: peripheral blood. These receptors were obtained from a man in his forties with acute or convalescent COVID-19.

The rearrangement joins TRBV29-1 to TRBJ1-1; the D gene is possibly TRBD1 (6 bases). V lost 4 bases and J 4 bases, leaving 16 bases between the germline ends. Germline V gives CDR1 SQVTM, CDR2 ANQGSEA. The CDR3 covers 14 residues. Written as DNA, the CDR3 is TGCAGCGTTGTGTCAGTACAAGGGGGCACTGAAGCTTTCTTT. This codes for CSVVSVQGGTEAFF. Variable domain in full (rest from reference TRBV29-1 and TRBJ1-1): SAVISQKPSRDICQRGTSLTIQCQVDSQVTMMFWYRQQPGQSLTLIATANQGSEATYESGFVIDKFPISRPNLTFSTLTVSNMSPEDSSIYLCSVVSVQGGTEAFFGQGTRLTVV.

The V and J genes are TRBV13 and TRBJ2-2; 10 nucleotides agree with TRBD2. Unmatched junction bases numbered 9, after V lost 5 bases and J lost 3 bases. From germline, CDR1 is PRHDT and CDR2 FYEKMQ (reference sequence). This CDR3 region has 17 residues. CDR3 sequence: CASSPRALAGDTGELFF. CDR3 sequence (DNA): TGTGCCAGCAGCCCTAGGGCCCTAGCGGGGGACACCGGGGAGCTGTTTTTT.

The V gene is TRBV7-9, the J gene TRBJ2-7; a possible D gene is TRBD2 (5 bases). The germline CDR1 and CDR2 sequences are SEHNR and FQNEAQ (reference sequence). With 10 bases removed from V and 0 bases from J, the gap between germline ends came to 13 bases. The CDR3 has 13 amino acids. CDR3 residues: CATEGWNSYEQYF. In DNA form, the CDR3 reads TGTGCCACCGAGGGTTGGAACTCCTACGAGCAGTACTTC.

The chain employs TRBV10-2 and TRBJ2-5; TRBD1 matches 8 bases. Per germline, CDR1 WSHSY and CDR2 SAAADI. The junction had 5 bases not matched to a gene; V was cut back by 0 bases and J by 2 bases. CDR3 length: 16 residues. The CDR3 DNA sequence: TGCGCCAGCAGTGAGTCGAGAAGACAGGGGCAAGAGACCCAGTACTTC. It specifies CASSESRRQGQETQYF.

In its sample, this clone was seen a few times. The chain has TRBV12-3 or TRBV12-4 and TRBJ1-5; TRBD1 is a possible D gene (5 bases). Trimming stripped 4 bases from V and 4 bases from J, with 5 bases between. The CDR3 extends over 12 amino acids. The CDR3 sequence: CASSSGNQPQHF. The CDR3 coding sequence is TGTGCCAGCAGTTCAGGGAATCAGCCCCAGCATTTT.

The chain couples TRBV5-1 to TRBJ2-1; 7 nucleotides line up with TRBD2. Trimming removed 4 bases from V and 2 bases from J; junction bases left unmatched: 6. Germline-derived CDR1 and CDR2 are SGHRS and YFSETQ. The CDR3 is made up of 15 amino acids. The CDR3 is CASSRVAGAYNEQFF. CDR3 in DNA: TGCGCCAGCAGCCGCGTAGCGGGTGCCTACAATGAGCAGTTCTTC. The full variable domain, in which reference TRBV5-1 and TRBJ2-1 provide the parts outside the CDR3, is KAGVTQTPRYLIKTRGQQVTLSCSPISGHRSVSWYQQTPGQGLQFLFEYFSETQRNKGNFPGRFSGRQFSNSRSEMNVSTLELGDSALYLCASSRVAGAYNEQFFGPGTRLTVL.